The clone carrying this T cell receptor beta chain was detected ten times or more. Some clones are missing from TCRdb's copy, which holds only in-frame ones; the method was immunoSEQ multiplex PCR. The top ten clones hold roughly 3.3% of a sample with under 250,000 clones, roughly 80% of them seen once. The entry originates in a study of blood T cell repertoires in COVID-19. The CDR3 length is 16 residues. V dropped 3 bases and J dropped 0 bases, with 12 bases sitting between them. Germline-derived CDR1 and CDR2 are KGHSH and LQKENI. The clonotype originates from a woman aged 18-29 years with acute or convalescent COVID-19. The sequencing sample was made of peripheral blood. The chain combines TRBV18 with TRBJ1-5, with a weak D call TRBD1 (5 bases). The DNA for the CDR3 is TGTGCCAGCTCACCGTCAGGGTTGAGTAGCAATCAGCCCCAGCATTTT. Translation gives CASSPSGLSSNQPQHF. Looking up the rest from reference TRBV18 and TRBJ1-5 gives the full variable domain: NAGVMQNPRHLVRRRGQEARLRCSPMKGHSHVYWYRQLPEEGLKFMVYLQKENIIDESGMPKERFSAEFPKEGPSILRIQQVVRGDSAAYFCASSPSGLSSNQPQHFGDGTRLSIL.